This T cell receptor beta chain was documented in a study of vaccination and CD4 T cells after COVID-19 (dated 2022 in TCRdb). With respect to the entire study: SARS-CoV-2 positivity had been established in the convalescent patients by nasal swab PCR, and mild disease was recorded in under ten of these patients and severe disease in one. Six males and four females were included in the convalescent cohort, with two Hispanic individuals, seven Caucasians, two Asians and one multiracial person represented. Participants got two doses of the Pfizer-BioNTech BNT162b2 vaccine (n=8) or two doses of the Moderna mRNA-1273 vaccine (n=2). Post-COVID blood samples were collected from convalescent patients a median of approximately 93 days after diagnosis, with a range of about 30 to 180 days. Post-vaccine blood samples were taken a median of 72 days after the second vaccine dose, with a range of about 13 to 250 days. For stimulating the cultures, overlapping spike peptide pools were used, derived from SARS-CoV-2 as well as from the common cold coronaviruses HCoV-NL63, HCoV-OC43 and HCoV-229E. Control cultures received a CEFX viral epitope pool as the positive control, an HIV-1 Nef peptide pool as the negative control, or no peptide. The spike-specific CD4+ TCR repertoire was compared before and after mRNA vaccination in approximately ten COVID-19 convalescent patients and a handful of infection-naive healthy vaccine recipients. Summary of the overall study and its limitations: An increase in the median number of SARS-CoV-2-reactive clonotypes from more than 20 after infection to approximately 41 after vaccination was observed, but the change was not found to be significant. Among convalescent patients, a median roughly 90% of the SARS-CoV-2-reactive clones seen after vaccination appeared only after vaccination, which suggests priming specific to the vaccine. Of the vaccine-specific clones found in convalescent patients, nearly all (304 of 307) were mono-reactive for SARS-CoV-2 spike instead of being cross-reactive with common cold coronaviruses. Relatively few convalescent patients were included in the study, and early timepoints after natural infection were not analyzed.

The treatment or condition label here, explained by the study, means: roughly nine-day PBMC culture with coronavirus spike peptide pools or control peptides (ViraFEST assay). The ViraFEST assay was used in the study, in which antigen-specific T cells were expanded with peptide pools and expanded clonotypes were subsequently identified by TCR sequencing. The positive SARS-CoV-2 PCR tests of the convalescent patients were dated from March to December 2020, before the Alpha, Beta and Delta variants emerged in the United States. Each well held fewer than 2.5 million PBMCs cultured with roughly 9.2 ug/ml peptide pools in IMDM containing around 4.5% human AB serum and approximately 10 IU/ml IL-2. On days 3 and 7, half of the culture medium was replaced with fresh IL-2-containing medium. After nine to eleven days of culture, CD4+ T cells were isolated by negative selection with the EasySep CD4+ T cell isolation kit. PBMCs were separated from whole blood using Ficoll-Paque Plus gradient centrifugation and then either used fresh or cryopreserved at -140C. Each culture condition was generally run in triplicate wells.

The method was PCR. DNA from cultured CD4+ T cells was subjected to TCR sequencing with the Oncomine TCR Beta short-read assay at the Johns Hopkins FTIC core. The QIAamp micro DNA kit was used to extract genomic DNA from the cultured CD4+ T cells. Oncomine TCR Beta libraries made from cultured CD4+ T cells were pooled using unique dual indexes and sequenced on an Illumina iSeq 100. Concerning the study's data processing: Non-productive sequences were removed, and CDR3s not starting with C, not ending with F or W, or shorter than 7 amino acids were discarded. The MANAFEST web application was used to identify antigen-specific clonotypes by comparing peptide-stimulated wells against reference wells and other culture wells. For a clone to be called positive, the clone needed an FDR below 0.05, an odds ratio above 5, and a productive frequency above 0.1% in at least two of three replicate wells. A clonotype was classed as cross-reactive if the clonotype showed significant expansion both in SARS-CoV-2 spike wells and in at least one common cold coronavirus spike condition. Using R version 3.6.1, CDR3 homology was evaluated through Levenshtein distances (stringdist) along with unrooted phylogenetic trees (ape). TCRdb took the public reads, trimmed them with fastp at Q25, ran MiXCR for clone calling and kept in-frame beta chains. Rows merge per CDR3 protein into single entries with the most common DNA and genes. The V and J calls were determined by TCRdb, not by the authors. For this sample there are around 19,000 distinct CDR3 sequences; 45% to 70% appear just once. Of the sample, over 15% falls within the top ten clones.

As to this clonotype: Its antigen is still unknown. Within one base of it there is no much larger clone, and no base qualities were kept.

This receptor was obtained from a human donor who had recovered from COVID-19. Sequences were obtained from CD4+ T cells from blood, cultured in vitro.

CDR3 region: CASRQQGEQYF. The base sequence is TGTGCCAGCAGGCAACAGGGCGAGCAGTACTTC. The rearranged chain carries TRBV28 and TRBJ2-7; TRBD1 is possibly the D segment (6 matching bases). From its cysteine to its phenylalanine, the CDR3 spans 11 amino acids. Only CDR3 DNA remains: 33 bases, in frame from the first base. The germline V gene encodes CDR1 MDHEN and CDR2 SYDVKM. The junction shows trimming of 6 bases on V and 6 bases on J, plus 9 bases between the germline ends. Joined to the reference TRBV28 and TRBJ2-7 proteins, this CDR3 gives the full variable domain: DVKVTQSSRYLVKRTGEKVFLECVQDMDHENMFWYRQDPGLGLRLIYFSYDVKMKEKGDIPEGYSVSREKKERFSLILESASTNQTSMYLCASRQQGEQYFGPGTRLTVT.